This T cell receptor (beta chain) is from a study of cytomegalovirus exposure and HLA in healthy donors. About the research overall: Genotyping of roughly 400 donors showed that approximately 83% belonged to the Caucasian-associated ancestry cluster. Study findings and constraints: In a later analysis, several top co-occurrence clusters appeared linked to parvovirus B19, influenza, CMV and Epstein-Barr virus. As a later analysis revealed, the rate of TCR association differed by HLA locus, with DRB1 most and HLA-C fewest. V- and J-gene trimming of TCR beta was linked (in a later analysis) to a missense DCLRE1C variant.

CDR1 is SGHRS and CDR2 is YFSETQ in the germline V gene. The CDR3 runs to 16 residues. The V and J ends lost 0 bases and 7 bases respectively, with 17 bases between them. Remarks on this clone: Its target is unknown.

With 60 Vbeta and 13 Jbeta primers, the PCR was carried out. The protocol was immunoSEQ multiplex PCR, while the TCRdb copy is restricted to in-frame clones and leaves out a portion. The table has around 140,000 clones, 60% to 85% seen once. This TCR was recovered from a woman aged 18-29 years in good health and CMV-seronegative. Sequencing was performed on PBMCs. This chain connects TRBV5-1 to TRBJ2-1; maybe TRBD1 (6 bases). The CDR3 DNA reads as TGCGCCAGCAGCTTGGCAGGGGCGGCGGTGGGAAATGAGCAGTTCTTC. It yields the protein CASSLAGAAVGNEQFF.